Listed below are T cell receptor beta chains from one sample, sequenced in a study of early T cells in non-severe SARS-CoV-2 infection. TCRdb processed the 5' RACE reads anew with MiXCR; each CDR3 protein has one entry. The profile shows around 76,000 distinct CDR3 sequences, roughly 10% of them singletons. Sequences were obtained from whole blood. The receptors were gathered from an adult who was a healthcare worker with PCR-confirmed SARS-CoV-2 infection or an uninfected control (not recorded which). Both conserved end residues are part of each CDR3. D genes are given only for firm matches. The size field is filled for only some rows; it gives once, few, many or a size class.

D	V	J	size	CDR3	DNA
TRBD2	TRBV15	TRBJ2-7	few	CATSRELAGAGYEQYF	TGTGCCACCAGCAGAGAACTAGCGGGAGCGGGTTACGAGCAGTACTTC
TRBD1	TRBV4-1	TRBJ2-3	few	CASSQVGQGEDTQYF	TGCGCCAGCAGCCAAGTAGGACAGGGGGAAGATACGCAGTATTTT
.	TRBV5-1	TRBJ1-6	.	CASSLITRGRGLGSPLHF	TGCGCCAGCAGCTTAATAACTCGGGGACGGGGCTTGGGATCACCCCTCCACTTT
.	TRBV6-1	TRBJ1-2	.	CASSVSDYGYTF	TGTGCCAGCAGTGTATCAGACTATGGCTACACCTTC
.	TRBV29-1	TRBJ2-1	few	CSSYGIHREQFF	TGCAGCTCCTACGGGATCCACAGGGAGCAGTTCTTC
.	TRBV11-3	TRBJ2-5	many	CASSPSRGQGQETQYF	TGTGCCAGCAGCCCATCCCGGGGCCAGGGTCAAGAGACCCAGTACTTC
TRBD1	TRBV7-9	TRBJ2-7	.	CASSSPNRGSGEQYF	TGTGCCAGCAGCTCCCCGAACAGGGGGTCTGGCGAGCAGTACTTC
.	TRBV18	TRBJ2-7	many	CASSPIQGPEQYF	TGTGCCAGCTCACCAATCCAGGGCCCAGAGCAGTACTTC
.	TRBV7-8	TRBJ1-6	.	CASSLREGRNSPLHF	TGTGCCAGCAGCCTTCGGGAGGGCAGGAATTCACCCCTCCACTTT
.	TRBV9	TRBJ2-2	.	CASSLSGSNTGELFF	TGTGCCAGCAGCTTGTCGGGGTCGAACACCGGGGAGCTGTTTTTT